These 23 T cell receptor beta chains originate from one sample sequenced in a study of blood T cell dynamics during melanoma immunotherapy. The time point here: pre-treatment baseline. Produced via immunoSEQ multiplex PCR; TCRdb's table is partial and in-frame only. The sample has approximately 25,000 clones; approximately 88% are singletons. Here the sequenced sample was blood, taken from a patient treated with checkpoint blockade. These receptors were obtained from a human donor with melanoma.

V gene TRBV19 combines with J gene TRBJ2-1, with 8 bases matching TRBD2. The CDR3 is 18 residues long. J was trimmed by 10 bases and V by 6 bases; bases with no gene match: 23. The germline CDR1 and CDR2 sequences are LNHDA and SQIVND (reference sequence). The CDR3 DNA is TGTGCCAGTAGGCTTAGGGGATCGGGACTAGGGGATACACGCGAGCAGTTCTTC. Translating it yields CASRLRGSGLGDTREQFF.

This chain joins TRBV18 and TRBJ1-1, with a tentative D call TRBD1 (5 bases). From germline, CDR1 is KGHSH and CDR2 LQKENI. The length of the CDR3 is 15 residues. Deletions cut 5 bases from V and 1 base from J, with 14 bases between. The CDR3 is CASSVRDGQNTEAFF. As DNA, the CDR3 is TGTGCCAGCTCAGTCCGGGACGGACAGAACACTGAAGCTTTCTTT.

A single count supports this clone. The V call is TRBV29-1, the J call TRBJ2-2, with TRBD1 matching 10 bases. The V segment lost 7 bases and the J segment 2 bases; nucleotides outside the gene matches: 4. The V gene's germline CDR1 is SQVTM and CDR2 ANQGSEA. This CDR3 comprises 14 residues. CDR3 sequence reads: CSGMTGGNTGELFF. Written as DNA, the CDR3 is TGCAGCGGGATGACAGGGGGCAACACCGGGGAGCTGTTTTTT.

The chain employs TRBV7-2 and TRBJ2-2; a weak D match, TRBD1 (5 bases). Germline V lookup: CDR1 SGHTA, CDR2 FQGNSA. The CDR3 has 15 amino acids. Trimming took off 6 bases at V and 0 bases at J, with 11 bases between the two ends. CDR3 in DNA: TGTGCCAGCAGTCAGGCAGGGACGAACACCGGGGAGCTGTTTTTT. Protein product: CASSQAGTNTGELFF.

J is TRBJ2-1 and V is TRBV25-1; the D gene is possibly TRBD1 (6 bases). There are 17 residues in the CDR3. The V end lost 3 bases, the J end lost 0 bases, and 15 bases lay between the germline ends. Germline-derived CDR1 and CDR2 are MGHDK and SYGVNS. CDR3 amino acids: CASSDASGHYSYNEQFF. CDR3 sequence (DNA): TGTGCCAGCAGTGACGCTTCGGGACATTACTCCTACAATGAGCAGTTCTTC.

This chain joins TRBV5-8 and TRBJ2-2; D is perhaps TRBD1 or TRBD2 (6 bases each). The V gene lost 2 bases and the J gene lost 4 bases, with 15 bases spanning the gap. CDR3 length equals 16 residues. Germline CDR1 reads SGHTS; CDR2 reads YDEGEE. For the CDR3, the DNA is TGTGCCAGCAGCTTATGGAGGGGGGCCGGCACCGGGGAGCTGTTTTTT. Its translation: CASSLWRGAGTGELFF.

The V call is TRBV6-5, the J call TRBJ2-7; 8 bases map to TRBD2. This CDR3 is 14 amino acids long. V lost 6 bases to trimming and J lost 4 bases; unmatched junction nucleotides: 8. Looked up from germline, CDR1 is MNHEY and CDR2 is SVGAGI. CDR3: CASRGGTSGYEQYF. The CDR3 nucleotides read TGTGCCAGCAGGGGGGGAACTAGCGGTTACGAGCAGTACTTC.

DNA for the CDR3: TGTGCCAGCAGTTTCGGGGGAACAGATACGCAGTATTTT. It codes for CASSFGGTDTQYF. V is TRBV28 and J is TRBJ2-3, with D possibly being TRBD2 (6 bases). Germline CDR1 is MDHEN and CDR2 is SYDVKM. CDR3 length equals 13 residues. V lost 3 bases, J lost 3 bases, and 7 bases lay in between.

V gene TRBV29-1 combines with J gene TRBJ2-5; a weak D match, TRBD2 (6 bases). Judging by the DNA end, TRBJ2-7 fits better; the J call may be wrong. The length of the CDR3 is 13 residues. The germline V gene encodes CDR1 SQVTM and CDR2 ANQGSEA. For the CDR3, the DNA is TGCAGCGTTCCAGGAGGGAGAGGCGACGAGCAGTACTTC. It codes for CSVPGGRGDEQYF.

The chain carries TRBV13 and TRBJ2-3; D not resolved. This CDR3 is built from 13 residues. The V end lost 3 bases, the J end lost 2 bases, and 6 bases lay between the germline ends. Germline-derived CDR1 and CDR2 are PRHDT and FYEKMQ (reference sequence). DNA for the CDR3: TGTGCCAGCAGCTTCTCACCCACAGATACGCAGTATTTT. Its translation: CASSFSPTDTQYF.

The chain links TRBV7-2 to TRBJ2-7; D is uncertain. Trimming took off 3 bases at V and 3 bases at J, with 6 bases between the two ends. Looked up from germline, CDR1 is SGHTA and CDR2 is FQGNSA. The CDR3 loop spans 12 amino acids. In nucleotides, the CDR3 is TGTGCCAGCAGCTTGGAGAACTACGAGCAGTACTTC. It translates to CASSLENYEQYF.

This chain connects TRBV7-9 to TRBJ2-3, with 7 bases lining up with TRBD1. With 10 bases clipped from V and 4 bases from J, the junction kept 14 bases outside the gene matches. The CDR3 loop spans 15 amino acids. Germline-derived CDR1 and CDR2 are SEHNR and FQNEAQ (reference sequence). The CDR3 region is CATGTYRGNADTQYF. CDR3 nucleotide sequence: TGTGCCACCGGAACGTACAGGGGAAACGCAGATACGCAGTATTTT. Based on the CDR3 plus reference TRBV7-9 and TRBJ2-3, the full variable domain is DTGVSQNPRHKITKRGQNVTFRCDPISEHNRLYWYRQTLGQGPEFLTYFQNEAQLEKSRLLSDRFSAERPKGSFSTLEIQRTEQGDSAMYLCATGTYRGNADTQYFGPGTRLTVL.

In DNA form, the CDR3 reads TGTGCCAGCAGCTTATTTTCACGGACAGATAATTCACCCCTCCACTTT. Its translation is CASSLFSRTDNSPLHF. The chain links TRBV7-8 to TRBJ1-6; D perhaps matches TRBD1 (6 bases). This CDR3 is 16 amino acids long. Trimming left V 2 bases short and J 5 bases short, with 13 bases between. CDR1 SGHVS and CDR2 FQNEAQ come from the germline V gene.

This clone was seen a single time. This chain connects TRBV4-2 to TRBJ2-1; D is possibly TRBD1 (6 bases). Trimming removed 0 bases from V and 6 bases from J, with 18 bases in between. CDR1 and CDR2 from the germline V gene are LGHNA and YNFKEQ. The CDR3 totals 17 residues. CDR3 region: CASSQERATGLPNEQFF. The CDR3 region has the DNA TGTGCCAGCAGCCAAGAACGGGCAACAGGGCTACCCAATGAGCAGTTCTTC.

The J gene is TRBJ2-3, the V gene TRBV11-2; TRBD2 aligns across 8 bases. Germline V lookup: CDR1 SGHAT, CDR2 FQNNGV. V shed 2 bases, J shed 10 bases, and the junction held 11 bases outside the gene matches. CDR3 size: 15 residues. For the CDR3, the DNA is TGTGCCAGCAGCTTACTACTACCGGGACTAGACTCGCAGTATTTT. Amino acids: CASSLLLPGLDSQYF.

V gene TRBV5-4 combines with J gene TRBJ2-7; no clear D. Germline lookup yields CDR1 SGHNT and CDR2 YYREEE (reference sequence). The CDR3 is made up of 12 amino acids. V lost 2 bases, J lost 7 bases, and 10 bases lay in between. CDR3 bases: TGTGCCAGCAGCTTTCAGTGGAGTGAGCAGTACTTC. Protein product: CASSFQWSEQYF.

The chain carries TRBV14 and TRBJ2-3; TRBD2 is a possible D gene (5 bases). Germline values: CDR1 SGHDN, CDR2 FVKESK. Trimming took 4 bases from V and 8 from J, leaving 10 bases between them. This CDR3 has 12 residues. This CDR3 reads CASSPRGFTQYF. The CDR3 DNA reads TGTGCCAGCAGCCCCCGGGGATTTACGCAGTATTTT.

This clone occurred a few times. The rearrangement uses TRBV7-9 and TRBJ1-2; 8 nucleotides match TRBD1. V shed 3 bases, J shed 3 bases, and the junction held 15 bases outside the gene matches. The CDR3 has 18 amino acids. CDR1 is SEHNR and CDR2 is FQNEAQ in the germline V gene (reference sequence). The DNA of the CDR3 is TGTGCCAGCAGCTTCCCCCGAATCGACAGGGGTCTACACTATGGCTACACCTTC. Its protein is CASSFPRIDRGLHYGYTF.

The chain couples TRBV2 to TRBJ2-2; 7 bases line up with TRBD2. V was clipped by 1 base and J by 5 bases; unmatched bases: 10. Germline V gene data show CDR1 as SNHLY and CDR2 as FYNNEI. The CDR3 is 17 amino acids. For the CDR3, the DNA is TGTGCCAGCAGTGAAGGTCGGGGAGGGCCGATGACCGGGGAGCTGTTTTTT. It specifies CASSEGRGGPMTGELFF.

V and J are TRBV9 and TRBJ2-5, with TRBD2 matching over 11 bases. CDR1 is SGDLS, CDR2 YYNGEE, per germline. This CDR3 has 17 amino acids. J lost 5 bases, V lost 0 bases, and 9 bases had no gene match. The DNA of the CDR3 is TGTGCCAGCAGCGTAGCCTTTACCGGGACTAGCGGTGAGACCCAGTACTTC. This gives the protein CASSVAFTGTSGETQYF.

J is TRBJ1-1 and V is TRBV27, with D unresolved. This CDR3 has 13 residues. Between the trimmed V and J ends, which lost 6 bases and 0 bases, there was a span of 8 bases. Germline assignment: CDR1 MNHEY and CDR2 SMNVEV (reference sequence). The CDR3 here is CASRPQMNTEAFF. The DNA of the CDR3 is TGTGCCAGCAGACCCCAGATGAACACTGAAGCTTTCTTT.

This chain links TRBV28 with TRBJ1-3; the D gene is possibly TRBD1 (5 bases). Germline V lookup: CDR1 MDHEN, CDR2 SYDVKM. CDR3 size: 14 residues. Trimming cost V 4 bases and J 4 bases, with 11 bases left between them. This CDR3 reads CASSSGGDGNTIYF. Here the CDR3 DNA reads TGTGCCAGCAGTTCCGGGGGGGACGGAAACACCATATATTTT.

The J gene is TRBJ2-1, the V gene TRBV5-5, with TRBD1 matching 8 bases. This CDR3 has 16 residues. Germline loops: CDR1 SGHKS, CDR2 YYEKEE (reference sequence). The trim removed 4 bases at V and 7 bases at J, leaving 13 bases unmatched. CDR3 protein: CASSPYLVQGANEQFF. The CDR3 DNA reads TGTGCCAGCAGCCCGTATTTAGTGCAGGGGGCGAATGAGCAGTTCTTC. Variable domain in full (rest from reference TRBV5-5 and TRBJ2-1): DAGVTQSPTHLIKTRGQQVTLRCSPISGHKSVSWYQQVLGQGPQFIFQYYEKEERGRGNFPDRFSARQFPNYSSELNVNALLLGDSALYLCASSPYLVQGANEQFFGPGTRLTVL.